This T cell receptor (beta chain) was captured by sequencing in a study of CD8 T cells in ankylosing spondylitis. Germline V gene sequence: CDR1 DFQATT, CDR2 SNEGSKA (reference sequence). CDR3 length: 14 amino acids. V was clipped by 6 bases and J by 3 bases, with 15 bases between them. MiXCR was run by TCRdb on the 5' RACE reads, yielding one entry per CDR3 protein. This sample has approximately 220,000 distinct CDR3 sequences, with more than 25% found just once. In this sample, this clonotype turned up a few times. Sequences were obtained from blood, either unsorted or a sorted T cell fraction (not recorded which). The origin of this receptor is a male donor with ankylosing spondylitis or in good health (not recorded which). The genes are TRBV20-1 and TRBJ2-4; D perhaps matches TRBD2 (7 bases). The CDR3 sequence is CSAKGGGLKNIQYF. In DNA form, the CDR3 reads TGCAGTGCCAAGGGGGGGGGGCTCAAAAACATTCAGTACTTC.